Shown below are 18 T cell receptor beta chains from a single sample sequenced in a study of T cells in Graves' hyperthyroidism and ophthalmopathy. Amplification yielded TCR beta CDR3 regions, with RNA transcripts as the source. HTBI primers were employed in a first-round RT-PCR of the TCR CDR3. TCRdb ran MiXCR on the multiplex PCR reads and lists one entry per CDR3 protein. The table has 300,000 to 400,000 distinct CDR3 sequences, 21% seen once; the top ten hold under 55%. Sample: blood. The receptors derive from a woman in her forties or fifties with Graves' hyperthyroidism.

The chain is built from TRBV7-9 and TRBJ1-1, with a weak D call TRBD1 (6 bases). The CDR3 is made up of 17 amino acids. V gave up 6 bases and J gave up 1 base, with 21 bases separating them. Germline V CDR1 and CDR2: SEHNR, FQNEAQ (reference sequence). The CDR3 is CASRPTSGGAGNTEAFF. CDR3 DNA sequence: TGTGCCAGCAGACCGACTAGCGGGGGGGCCGGGAACACTGAAGCTTTCTTT.

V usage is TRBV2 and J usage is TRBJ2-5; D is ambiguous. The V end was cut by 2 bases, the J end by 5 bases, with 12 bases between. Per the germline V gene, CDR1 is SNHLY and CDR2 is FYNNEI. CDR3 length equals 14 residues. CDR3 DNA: TGTGCCAGCAGTGAAACTGATAGGGCGGAGACCCAGTACTTC. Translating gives CASSETDRAETQYF.

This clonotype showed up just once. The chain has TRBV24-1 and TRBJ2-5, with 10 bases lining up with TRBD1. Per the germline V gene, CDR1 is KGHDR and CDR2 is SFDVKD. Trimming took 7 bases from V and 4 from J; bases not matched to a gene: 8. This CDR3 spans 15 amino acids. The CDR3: CATSGTGVLRETQYF. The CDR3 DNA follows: TGTGCCACCAGCGGGACAGGGGTTTTGAGAGAGACCCAGTACTTC.

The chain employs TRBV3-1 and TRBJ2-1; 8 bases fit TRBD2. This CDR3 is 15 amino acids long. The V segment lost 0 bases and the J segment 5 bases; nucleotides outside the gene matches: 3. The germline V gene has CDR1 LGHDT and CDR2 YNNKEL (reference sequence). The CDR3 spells CASSQDRGGHNEQFF. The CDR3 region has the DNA TGTGCCAGCAGCCAAGACCGGGGGGGCCACAATGAGCAGTTCTTC.

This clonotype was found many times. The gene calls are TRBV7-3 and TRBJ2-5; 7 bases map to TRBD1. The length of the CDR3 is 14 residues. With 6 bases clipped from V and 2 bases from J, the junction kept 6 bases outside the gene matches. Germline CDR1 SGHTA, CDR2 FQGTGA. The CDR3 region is CASSIDREQETQYF. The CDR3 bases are TGTGCCAGCAGTATAGACAGGGAACAAGAGACCCAGTACTTC.

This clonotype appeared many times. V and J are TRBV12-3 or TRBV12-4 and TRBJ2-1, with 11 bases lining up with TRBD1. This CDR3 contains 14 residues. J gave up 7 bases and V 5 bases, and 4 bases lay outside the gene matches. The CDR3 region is CASSRTGGSNEQFF. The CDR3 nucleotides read TGTGCCAGCAGTCGGACAGGGGGCAGTAATGAGCAGTTCTTC.

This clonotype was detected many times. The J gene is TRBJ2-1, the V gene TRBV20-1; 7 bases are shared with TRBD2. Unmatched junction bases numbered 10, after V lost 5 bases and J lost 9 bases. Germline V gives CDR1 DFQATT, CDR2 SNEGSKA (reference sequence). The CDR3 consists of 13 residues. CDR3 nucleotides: TGCAGTGCTCCGGGGCTAGCGGCTAGTGAGCAGTTCTTC. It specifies CSAPGLAASEQFF.

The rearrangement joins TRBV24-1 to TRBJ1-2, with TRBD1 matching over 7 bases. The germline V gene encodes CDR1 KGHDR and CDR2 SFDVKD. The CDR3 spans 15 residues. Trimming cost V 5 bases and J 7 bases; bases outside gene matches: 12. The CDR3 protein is CATSATGAMVGGYTF. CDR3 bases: TGTGCCACCAGTGCCACAGGGGCAATGGTCGGTGGCTACACCTTC.

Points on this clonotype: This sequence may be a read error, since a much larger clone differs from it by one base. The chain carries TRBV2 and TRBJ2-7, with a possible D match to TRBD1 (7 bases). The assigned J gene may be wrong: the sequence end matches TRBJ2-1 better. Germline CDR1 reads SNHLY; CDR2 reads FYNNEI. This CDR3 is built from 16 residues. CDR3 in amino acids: CASTRGRDSALYEQFF. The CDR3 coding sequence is TGTGCCAGCACCCGTGGGCGGGACAGTGCTCTTTACGAGCAGTTCTTC.

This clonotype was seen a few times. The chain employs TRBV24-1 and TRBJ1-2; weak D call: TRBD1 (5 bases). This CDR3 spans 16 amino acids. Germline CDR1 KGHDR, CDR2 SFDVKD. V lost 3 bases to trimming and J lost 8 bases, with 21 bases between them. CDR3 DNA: TGTGCCACCAGTGATCCGCAAGGCGCAGGGCTAGTCGGCTACACCTTC. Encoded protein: CATSDPQGAGLVGYTF.

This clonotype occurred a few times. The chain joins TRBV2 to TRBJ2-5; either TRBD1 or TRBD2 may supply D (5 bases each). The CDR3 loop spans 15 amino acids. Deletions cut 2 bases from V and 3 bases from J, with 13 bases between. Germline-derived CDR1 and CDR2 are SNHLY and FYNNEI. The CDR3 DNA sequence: TGTGCCAGCAGTGAAATCGAGGGGAAGAAAGAGACCCAGTACTTC. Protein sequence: CASSEIEGKKETQYF.

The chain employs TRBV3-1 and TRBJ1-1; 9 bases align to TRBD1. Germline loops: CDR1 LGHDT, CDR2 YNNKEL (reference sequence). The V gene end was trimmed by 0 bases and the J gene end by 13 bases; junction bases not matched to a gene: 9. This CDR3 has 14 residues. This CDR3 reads CASSQDNRGRVFFF. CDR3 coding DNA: TGTGCCAGCAGCCAAGATAACAGGGGGCGGGTTTTTTTCTTT.

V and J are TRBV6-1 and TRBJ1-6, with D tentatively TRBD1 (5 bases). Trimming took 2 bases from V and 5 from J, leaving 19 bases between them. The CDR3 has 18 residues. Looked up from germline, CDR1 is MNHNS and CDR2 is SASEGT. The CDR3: CASSEMGLTARNNSPLHF. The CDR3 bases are TGTGCCAGCAGTGAAATGGGGCTAACAGCTAGAAATAATTCACCCCTCCACTTT.

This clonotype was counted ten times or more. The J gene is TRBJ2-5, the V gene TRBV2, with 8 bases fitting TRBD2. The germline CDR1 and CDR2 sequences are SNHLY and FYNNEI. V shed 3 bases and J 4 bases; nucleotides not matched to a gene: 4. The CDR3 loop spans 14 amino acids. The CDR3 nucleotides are TGTGCCAGCAGTGAGGGACTAGTTGGAGAGACCCAGTACTTC. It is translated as CASSEGLVGETQYF.

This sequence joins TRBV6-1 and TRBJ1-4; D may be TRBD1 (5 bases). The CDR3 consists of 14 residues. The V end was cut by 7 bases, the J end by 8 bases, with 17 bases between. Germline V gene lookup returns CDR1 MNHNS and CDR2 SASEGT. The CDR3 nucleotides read TGTGCCAGCAAAATCGGACACGTTGAGGAAAAACTGTTTTTT. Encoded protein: CASKIGHVEEKLFF.

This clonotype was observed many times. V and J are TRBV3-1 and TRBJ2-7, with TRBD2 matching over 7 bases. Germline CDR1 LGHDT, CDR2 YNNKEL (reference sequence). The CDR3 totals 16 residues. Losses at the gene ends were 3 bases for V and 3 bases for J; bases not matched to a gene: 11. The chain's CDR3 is CASSHRGRGGNYEQYF. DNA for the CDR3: TGTGCCAGCAGCCATAGAGGTCGGGGAGGGAACTACGAGCAGTACTTC.

For the CDR3, the DNA is TGTGCCAGCAGTTCGGGGACAGGCCGTGGGCACACCTTC. Amino acids: CASSSGTGRGHTF. V gene TRBV2 combines with J gene TRBJ1-2, with TRBD1 identical over 8 bases. Germline-derived CDR1 and CDR2 are SNHLY and FYNNEI. J was trimmed by 12 bases and V by 5 bases; bases with no gene match: 11. The CDR3 covers 13 residues.

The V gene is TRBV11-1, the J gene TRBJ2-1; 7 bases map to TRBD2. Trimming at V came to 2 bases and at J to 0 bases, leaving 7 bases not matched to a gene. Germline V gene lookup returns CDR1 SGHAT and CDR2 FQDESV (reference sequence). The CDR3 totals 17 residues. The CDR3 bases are TGTGCCAGCAGCTTAATTGGGGGGGGGAGCTCCTACAATGAGCAGTTCTTC. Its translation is CASSLIGGGSSYNEQFF.